A selection of T cell receptor beta chains follows, all from one sample in a study of response to subunit inactivated influenza vaccine. In TCRdb, the RT-PCR reads were re-called with MiXCR into one record per CDR3 protein. The table shows 450,000 to 700,000 distinct CDR3 sequences, with 14% occurring only once. This material consisted of PBMCs from blood, taken 11 to 12 days after vaccination. All receptors derive from a man between 45 and 60 years old who received an inactivated influenza vaccine. Both conserved end residues are part of each CDR3. The order of the fields is V gene, CDR3 protein.

V: TRBV4-2
CDR3: CASSRGLANLGDEQFF

V: TRBV19
CDR3: CASSMLQNPSTDTQYF

V: TRBV20-1
CDR3: CSARDSGPRSNQPQHF

V: TRBV20-1
CDR3: CSARDPRTQETQYF

V: TRBV28
CDR3: CAMSPGLLSYEQYF

V: TRBV4-3
CDR3: CASRQDVGPGTEAFF

V: TRBV2
CDR3: CASSEGQALGGYTF

V: TRBV20-1
CDR3: CSARDRGGRAFF

V: TRBV20-1
CDR3: CSALNTGGVGAEAFF

V: TRBV20-1
CDR3: CSAGYSGTSVHNEQFF

V: TRBV20-1
CDR3: CSARLGSETQYF

V: TRBV7-6
CDR3: CASSGRETGELFF

V: TRBV6-1
CDR3: CASRLASGDGYTF

V: TRBV28
CDR3: CASSFPGGDQPQHF

V: TRBV27
CDR3: CASSSAGANSPLHF

V: TRBV3-1
CDR3: CASSQGTSGSGEQYF

V: TRBV20-1
CDR3: CSIQLNGQAAAVF

V: TRBV20-1
CDR3: CSASGLANSYEQYF

V: TRBV6-5
CDR3: CASSYSWGGGELFF

V: TRBV3-1
CDR3: CASSQGGLVDFYEQYF

V: TRBV15
CDR3: CATSRARVSNEKLFF

V: TRBV7-2
CDR3: CASSLFSTGSEQYF

V: TRBV5-1
CDR3: CASSTDTGQEQYF

V: TRBV18
CDR3: CASSPLRGGAEAFF

V: TRBV12-3/TRBV12-4
CDR3: CASRMGTGSQPQHF

V: TRBV6-5
CDR3: CASSYSWGSGQPQHF

V: TRBV10-3
CDR3: CAISAAGLAGEDEQFF